A selection of T cell receptor beta chains follows, all from one sample in a study of spatial heterogeneity in lung cancer. TCRdb recomputed calls from the 5' RACE reads with MiXCR, one row per CDR3 protein. This sample yields around 12,000 distinct CDR3 sequences, of which about 3.2% are seen a single time; 15% to 20% belongs to the top ten. The sample here was lung tumor tissue, taken at surgery. The receptors stem from a male donor with early-stage non-small cell lung cancer. Each CDR3 is given with its conserved first and last residue. Fields, in order: D gene, clone size, J gene, V gene, CDR3 DNA, CDR3 protein. The D gene is left open where the match is weak. Some rows mark clone size as missing; the rest say once, few, many or name a class of expanded clone.

d_gene: TRBD1
abundance: many
j_gene: TRBJ2-1
v_gene: TRBV7-6
CDR3nt: TGTGCCAGCAGTCGGGACAGGCTTTACAATGAGCAGTTCTTC
CDR3aa: CASSRDRLYNEQFF

d_gene: TRBD1
abundance: many
j_gene: TRBJ2-1
v_gene: TRBV20-1
CDR3nt: TGCAGTGCTAGAGCCGCACACAGGGGGCAAGGCAATGAGCAGTTCTTC
CDR3aa: CSARAAHRGQGNEQFF

d_gene: TRBD1
abundance: many
j_gene: TRBJ2-7
v_gene: TRBV4-3
CDR3nt: TGCGCCAGCAGCCAAGATTGGGGACAGGGGGACTACGAGCAGTACTTC
CDR3aa: CASSQDWGQGDYEQYF

d_gene: TRBD2
abundance: many
j_gene: TRBJ2-1
v_gene: TRBV15
CDR3nt: TGTGCCACCAGCACGAAGCGGGGGGGCGGAAATGAGCAGTTCTTC
CDR3aa: CATSTKRGGGNEQFF

d_gene: TRBD2
abundance: many
j_gene: TRBJ2-3
v_gene: TRBV20-1
CDR3nt: TGCAGTGCTAGAGATCCAGCGGGGTATGGGACAGATACGCAGTATTTT
CDR3aa: CSARDPAGYGTDTQYF

d_gene: NA
abundance: many
j_gene: TRBJ2-2
v_gene: TRBV7-8
CDR3nt: TGTGCCAGCAGCCCGAGGGGGAGGGGGTTCATCGGGGAGCTGTTTTTT
CDR3aa: CASSPRGRGFIGELFF

d_gene: TRBD1
abundance: many
j_gene: TRBJ1-4
v_gene: TRBV19
CDR3nt: TGTGCCAGTAGTATGGACAGGGTTGCAACTAATGAAAAACTGTTTTTT
CDR3aa: CASSMDRVATNEKLFF

d_gene: NA
abundance: medium-sized
j_gene: TRBJ1-4
v_gene: TRBV29-1
CDR3nt: TGCAGCGGGGAGGACCCTACAACTAATGAAAAACTGTTTTTT
CDR3aa: CSGEDPTTNEKLFF

d_gene: NA
abundance: many
j_gene: TRBJ1-3
v_gene: TRBV29-1
CDR3nt: TGCAGCTTTAGGAACGGGGACACCATATATTTT
CDR3aa: CSFRNGDTIYF

d_gene: NA
abundance: many
j_gene: TRBJ1-1
v_gene: TRBV20-1
CDR3nt: TGCAGTGCAGGCGGGGGAGGTTTCGCTGAAGCTTTCTTT
CDR3aa: CSAGGGGFAEAFF

d_gene: TRBD2
abundance: many
j_gene: TRBJ2-1
v_gene: TRBV7-2
CDR3nt: TGTGCCAGCAGCTTTCTTGCGGGGGGGCACAATGAGCAGTTCTTC
CDR3aa: CASSFLAGGHNEQFF

d_gene: TRBD1
abundance: many
j_gene: TRBJ2-7
v_gene: TRBV25-1
CDR3nt: TGTGCCAGCAGCTCCACTAAGGGGGCCGGCCACGAGCAGTACTTC
CDR3aa: CASSSTKGAGHEQYF

d_gene: NA
abundance: medium-sized
j_gene: TRBJ1-2
v_gene: TRBV14
CDR3nt: TGTGCCAGCAGCCAATCCCACAGTGGCGGCTATGGCTACACCTTC
CDR3aa: CASSQSHSGGYGYTF

d_gene: TRBD1
abundance: many
j_gene: TRBJ1-2
v_gene: TRBV7-9
CDR3nt: TGTGCCAGCAGCTTAGGGCGGGACAGTTTGACCGGTGATGGCTACACCTTC
CDR3aa: CASSLGRDSLTGDGYTF

d_gene: NA
abundance: NA
j_gene: TRBJ2-1
v_gene: TRBV6-2/TRBV6-3
CDR3nt: TGTGCCAGCAGAATTTTGGGGGGCGGGGATGAGCAGTTCTTC
CDR3aa: CASRILGGGDEQFF

d_gene: TRBD1
abundance: many
j_gene: TRBJ2-5
v_gene: TRBV20-1
CDR3nt: TGCAGTGCTAGAGATCGGGCAAGAGGGGGCATAAGAGAGACCCAGTACTTC
CDR3aa: CSARDRARGGIRETQYF

d_gene: NA
abundance: many
j_gene: TRBJ1-5
v_gene: TRBV7-2
CDR3nt: TGTGCCAGCAGCTTAGCAGGTTTCTGGAGCAATCAGCCCCAGCATTTT
CDR3aa: CASSLAGFWSNQPQHF

d_gene: NA
abundance: many
j_gene: TRBJ2-3
v_gene: TRBV5-1
CDR3nt: TGCGCCAGCAGATTGGAGGGGGCGCACGATACGCAGTATTTT
CDR3aa: CASRLEGAHDTQYF

d_gene: NA
abundance: NA
j_gene: TRBJ2-5
v_gene: TRBV11-2
CDR3nt: TGTGCCAGCAGCTTAGATCGCGGGGTTGAGACCCAGTACTTC
CDR3aa: CASSLDRGVETQYF

d_gene: NA
abundance: many
j_gene: TRBJ1-1
v_gene: TRBV2
CDR3nt: TGTGCCAGCACTGACGTCTGGGGCCAGGGAAAGCAGGGGACTGAAGCTTTCTTT
CDR3aa: CASTDVWGQGKQGTEAFF

d_gene: TRBD1
abundance: medium-sized
j_gene: TRBJ2-3
v_gene: TRBV20-1
CDR3nt: TGCAGTGCTAGAGATACAGGGGCAGATACGCAGTATTTT
CDR3aa: CSARDTGADTQYF

d_gene: TRBD1
abundance: many
j_gene: TRBJ2-7
v_gene: TRBV14
CDR3nt: TGTGCCAGCAGCCAACAACACCCACGCAGGGGGCGGAAAGACGAGCAGTACTTC
CDR3aa: CASSQQHPRRGRKDEQYF

d_gene: NA
abundance: many
j_gene: TRBJ1-2
v_gene: TRBV15
CDR3nt: TGTGCCACCAGCAGAGATACAGCTGGCTATGGCTACACCTTC
CDR3aa: CATSRDTAGYGYTF

d_gene: NA
abundance: many
j_gene: TRBJ1-1
v_gene: TRBV20-1
CDR3nt: TGCAGTGCTAGTGGAGGTCCGAACACTGAAGCTTTCTTT
CDR3aa: CSASGGPNTEAFF

d_gene: TRBD2
abundance: few
j_gene: TRBJ2-3
v_gene: TRBV4-2
CDR3nt: TGTGCCAGCAGCCAAGAGGGGGGGGTCCGCACAGATACGCAGTATTTT
CDR3aa: CASSQEGGVRTDTQYF

d_gene: NA
abundance: medium-sized
j_gene: TRBJ2-1
v_gene: TRBV4-1
CDR3nt: TGCGCCAGCAGCCAAGATCATCACCTCTTCTTC
CDR3aa: CASSQDHHLFF

d_gene: NA
abundance: many
j_gene: TRBJ2-7
v_gene: TRBV20-1
CDR3nt: TGCAGTGCTAGAGATATAGACATGGGCACCTACGAGCAGTACTTC
CDR3aa: CSARDIDMGTYEQYF

d_gene: NA
abundance: many
j_gene: TRBJ1-2
v_gene: TRBV5-1
CDR3nt: TGCGCCAGCAGCTGGACAGAGAACTATGGCTACACCTTC
CDR3aa: CASSWTENYGYTF

d_gene: TRBD2
abundance: medium-sized
j_gene: TRBJ2-3
v_gene: TRBV12-5
CDR3nt: TGTGCTAGTGGTTTGACACCGACTAGCGGGGGGCGCCTTGAAGATACGCAGTATTTT
CDR3aa: CASGLTPTSGGRLEDTQYF

d_gene: NA
abundance: many
j_gene: TRBJ2-7
v_gene: TRBV5-1
CDR3nt: TGCGCCAGCAGTAAGGGAACCTTGTCCTTCTTCTACGAGCAGTACTTC
CDR3aa: CASSKGTLSFFYEQYF

d_gene: NA
abundance: many
j_gene: TRBJ2-6
v_gene: TRBV3-1
CDR3nt: TGTGCCAGCAGCCAAGAGTCCGGCTCCGGGGCCAACGTCCTGACTTTC
CDR3aa: CASSQESGSGANVLTF

d_gene: TRBD1
abundance: few
j_gene: TRBJ2-1
v_gene: TRBV7-9
CDR3nt: TGTGCCAGCAGGATGACAGGGGGGTACAATGAGCAGTTCTTC
CDR3aa: CASRMTGGYNEQFF

d_gene: NA
abundance: many
j_gene: TRBJ1-6
v_gene: TRBV12-3/TRBV12-4
CDR3nt: TGTGCCAGCGGAGGGTCCTATAATTCACCCCTCCACTTT
CDR3aa: CASGGSYNSPLHF

d_gene: TRBD1
abundance: many
j_gene: TRBJ1-2
v_gene: TRBV4-2
CDR3nt: TGTGCCAGCAGCTCCGGGACAGGGGAATGGTATGGCTACACCTTC
CDR3aa: CASSSGTGEWYGYTF

d_gene: TRBD2
abundance: many
j_gene: TRBJ2-1
v_gene: TRBV7-2
CDR3nt: TGTGCCAGCAGCTCGAGACTAGCGGGGGGGCCTAGTGAGCAGTTCTTC
CDR3aa: CASSSRLAGGPSEQFF

d_gene: NA
abundance: many
j_gene: TRBJ2-1
v_gene: TRBV5-1
CDR3nt: TGCGCCAGCAGCTTGGCAGGATTCGTTAATGAGCAGTTCTTC
CDR3aa: CASSLAGFVNEQFF

d_gene: NA
abundance: many
j_gene: TRBJ2-2
v_gene: TRBV7-9
CDR3nt: TGTGCCAGCATCAAACCGGGACGGGGCACCGGGGAGCTGTTTTTT
CDR3aa: CASIKPGRGTGELFF

d_gene: TRBD1
abundance: large
j_gene: TRBJ1-5
v_gene: TRBV20-1
CDR3nt: TGCAGTGCTAGAGAGGGGACAGGGCAGGGGCAGCCCCAGCATTTT
CDR3aa: CSAREGTGQGQPQHF

d_gene: NA
abundance: many
j_gene: TRBJ1-2
v_gene: TRBV2
CDR3nt: TGTGCCAGCAGCACCGACAGTAACCCCCTCTATGGCTACACCTTC
CDR3aa: CASSTDSNPLYGYTF

d_gene: TRBD2
abundance: NA
j_gene: TRBJ2-1
v_gene: TRBV12-3/TRBV12-4
CDR3nt: TGTGCCAGCAGTTCGGGACTAGCGTTCTACAATGAGCAGTTCTTC
CDR3aa: CASSSGLAFYNEQFF

d_gene: TRBD1
abundance: many
j_gene: TRBJ1-3
v_gene: TRBV7-3
CDR3nt: TGTGCCAGCAGCTTAGGCCCGACAGGGTCCACTGGAAACACCATATATTTT
CDR3aa: CASSLGPTGSTGNTIYF

d_gene: NA
abundance: many
j_gene: TRBJ1-1
v_gene: TRBV2
CDR3nt: TGTGCCAGCAGTGAGGACAGCAACACTGAAGCTTTCTTT
CDR3aa: CASSEDSNTEAFF

d_gene: NA
abundance: many
j_gene: TRBJ1-4
v_gene: TRBV6-6
CDR3nt: TGTGCCAGCAGCCTCGGACAGTATCATGAAAAACTGTTTTTT
CDR3aa: CASSLGQYHEKLFF

d_gene: NA
abundance: many
j_gene: TRBJ1-1
v_gene: TRBV28
CDR3nt: TGTGCCAGCAGAGTCCTGGACAGTGAAGCTTTCTTT
CDR3aa: CASRVLDSEAFF

d_gene: TRBD1
abundance: NA
j_gene: TRBJ1-5
v_gene: TRBV3-1
CDR3nt: TGTGCCAGCAGCCAAGGGACAGGGGTGGGCCAGCCCCAGCATTTT
CDR3aa: CASSQGTGVGQPQHF